The entry below gives a single T cell receptor beta chain sequence along with its context. Its antigen is currently unknown. This sample is part of a study of shared clonotypes between healthy human individuals. Study-wide context: Donors consisted of a couple of women and a few men between 18 and 49.

Deep was the level at which the assay was run. An even split of each subset's genomic DNA across several immunoSEQ plates was performed. Measured with immunoSEQ multiplex PCR; TCRdb has only the in-frame clones, and not every one. The sample contains 2.3 million or so clones, more than 80% of which appear only once. The V gene's germline CDR1 is SGHDT and CDR2 YYEEEE. The CDR3 has 17 residues. V was trimmed by 4 bases and J by 5 bases, leaving 25 bases between them. Study outcomes and limitations: Naive subsets usually exceeded memory subsets in estimated richness.

Sequences were obtained from naive CD4+ T cells from PBMCs. Described subset: CD45RA+ positively selected. V usage is TRBV5-6 and J usage is TRBJ2-7, with D possibly being TRBD1 or TRBD2 (6 bases each). The receptor's source is a man aged 18 to 30 in good health. Some clones in this sample may be carry-over from other donors' samples. CDR3 sequence reads: CASSLRGRSALTHEQYF. The CDR3 region has the DNA TGTGCCAGCAGCCTCCGGGGGCGCAGCGCGTTAACCCACGAGCAGTACTTC.